The 28 T cell receptor beta chains below were found in one sample sequenced in a study of Graves' ophthalmopathy and Graves' hyperthyroidism. The TCR beta CDR3 regions underwent amplification from RNA transcripts. First-round RT-PCR employed HTBI primers, with a second-round multiplex PCR after it. TCRdb re-derived calls from the multiplex PCR reads in MiXCR, one entry per CDR3 protein. This sample has about 480,000 distinct CDR3 sequences; approximately 14% occur once, and the top ten carry about 9.4%. Input material: blood. The receptor source for this set is a woman in her 30s with Graves' ophthalmopathy.

The table lists this clonotype with a count of one. This rearrangement joins TRBV19 to TRBJ1-5; D is undetermined. The CDR3 length is 15 residues. CDR1 and CDR2 from the germline V gene are LNHDA and SQIVND (reference sequence). V lost 0 bases, J lost 5 bases, and 11 bases lay in between. The CDR3 region has the DNA TGTGCCAGTAGTATAGAGGGCTGGTCTCATCAGCCCCAGCATTTT. Translating it yields CASSIEGWSHQPQHF.

In regard to this clonotype: Germline is not matched at one junction end, which may reflect a read error. The CDR3 here is CASSLWVKAKNIKYF. Here the CDR3 DNA reads TGTGCCAGCAGTTTATGGGTAAAGGCCAAAAACATTAAGTACTTC. The chain joins TRBV28 to TRBJ2-4; D is uncertain. The CDR3 has 15 amino acids. CDR1 MDHEN and CDR2 SYDVKM come from the germline V gene.

This clonotype was seen many times. The rearrangement joins TRBV18 to TRBJ1-1, with TRBD1 matching over 8 bases. This CDR3 is 15 amino acids long. Trimming cost V 3 bases and J 1 base; bases outside gene matches: 4. From germline, CDR1 is KGHSH and CDR2 LQKENI. The CDR3 is CASSPRTGQNTEAFF. The CDR3 bases are TGTGCCAGCTCACCTCGGACAGGGCAGAACACTGAAGCTTTCTTT.

This clonotype has ten or more counts. J is TRBJ1-5 and V is TRBV27; D may be TRBD1 (5 bases). This CDR3 spans 16 amino acids. The V and J ends lost 8 bases and 4 bases respectively, with 21 bases between them. The germline V gene encodes CDR1 MNHEY and CDR2 SMNVEV (reference sequence). CDR3 nucleotides: TGTGCCAGCCTATCGGGGTCAGGGATGGGGAATCAGCCCCAGCATTTT. Its protein product is CASLSGSGMGNQPQHF.

This chain joins TRBV6-1 and TRBJ1-5, with D tentatively TRBD1 (5 bases). Germline values: CDR1 MNHNS, CDR2 SASEGT. V was shortened by 6 bases and J by 6 bases, with 9 bases between the two germline ends. The CDR3 has 12 amino acids. CDR3 coding DNA: TGTGCCAGCAGGAGCGGGGCTCAGCCCCAGCATTTT. Translating gives CASRSGAQPQHF.

This clonotype was observed many times. This sequence joins TRBV24-1 and TRBJ2-5, with 9 bases that match TRBD1. J was trimmed by 5 bases and V by 5 bases; bases with no gene match: 14. The V gene's germline CDR1 is KGHDR and CDR2 SFDVKD. This CDR3 contains 17 residues. The CDR3: CATSATGTGPQRETQYF. CDR3 DNA: TGTGCCACCAGTGCAACCGGGACAGGGCCCCAACGGGAGACCCAGTACTTC.

This clonotype was detected many times. The V and J genes are TRBV5-1 and TRBJ2-4, with TRBD1 matching over 8 bases. The CDR3 extends over 16 amino acids. Trimming took 3 bases from V and 0 from J; bases not matched to a gene: 5. Germline CDR1 and CDR2: SGHRS and YFSETQ. As DNA, the CDR3 is TGCGCCAGCAGCTCGGGACAGGAACTAGCCAAAAACATTCAGTACTTC. This translates into CASSSGQELAKNIQYF.

This clonotype has at least ten counts. The genes are TRBV9 and TRBJ1-1; 7 nucleotides agree with TRBD1. This CDR3 spans 16 amino acids. The trim removed 4 bases at V and 0 bases at J, leaving 9 bases unmatched. CDR1 SGDLS and CDR2 YYNGEE come from the germline V gene. CDR3 in amino acids: CASSPRDSPMNTEAFF. CDR3 sequence (DNA): TGTGCCAGCAGCCCCCGGGACAGCCCAATGAACACTGAAGCTTTCTTT.

In this sample, this clonotype turned up a few times. The chain combines TRBV19 with TRBJ1-1, with TRBD1 matching 7 bases. The V gene's germline CDR1 is LNHDA and CDR2 SQIVND (reference sequence). J lost 1 base, V lost 3 bases, and 5 bases had no gene match. The CDR3 runs to 15 residues. The CDR3 DNA reads TGTGCCAGTAGTATTTCTCGGACAGGGAACACTGAAGCTTTCTTT. This sequence encodes CASSISRTGNTEAFF.

This clonotype was detected many times. The V call is TRBV6-1, the J call TRBJ2-7; D call uncertain. CDR3 length: 13 amino acids. Deletions cut 9 bases from V and 5 bases from J, with 17 bases between. CDR1 and CDR2 (germline): MNHNS, SASEGT. The CDR3 sequence is CASRRNWVHEQYF. DNA for the CDR3: TGTGCCAGTCGCCGGAATTGGGTCCACGAGCAGTACTTC.

This clonotype was counted ten times or more. The V call is TRBV28, the J call TRBJ2-7; D ambiguous. The CDR3 has 12 amino acids. Per germline, CDR1 MDHEN and CDR2 SYDVKM. Trimming cost V 2 bases and J 3 bases, with 5 bases left between them. CDR3 nucleotide sequence: TGTGCCAGCAGTTTACCAGGCTACGAGCAGTACTTC. This codes for CASSLPGYEQYF.

A note on this clonotype: A read error may explain this, as a much larger clone is one base away. The J gene is TRBJ1-2, the V gene TRBV27, with 8 positions matching TRBD1. The germline CDR1 and CDR2 sequences are MNHEY and SMNVEV (reference sequence). The CDR3 extends over 12 amino acids. This CDR3 reads CASRDRAGGCTF. The CDR3 DNA is TGTGCCAGCAGGGATCGGGCAGGGGGCTGCACCTTC.

This clonotype showed up just a few times. An end of the junction differs from the germline gene, which may be a read error. The chain carries TRBV14 and TRBJ2-5; D perhaps matches TRBD1 (5 bases). This CDR3 comprises 14 residues. CDR1 is SGHDN, CDR2 FVKESK, per germline. The CDR3 DNA is TGTGCCAGCAGCCAAGTGTGGGGCGTAGAGACCAAGTACTTC. It yields the protein CASSQVWGVETKYF.

At least ten counts were recorded for this clonotype. The V gene is TRBV12-5, the J gene TRBJ2-7; D is ambiguous. Deletions cut 6 bases from V and 4 bases from J, with 10 bases between. This CDR3 has 12 amino acids. CDR1 and CDR2 (germline): LGHNT, FRNRAP. CDR3 bases: TGTGCTAGTGGCCCGACCTGGTACGAGCAGTACTTC. It encodes CASGPTWYEQYF.

This clonotype occurred many times. The rearrangement links TRBV11-2 to TRBJ2-4; 13 nucleotides line up with TRBD2. Germline CDR1 is SGHAT and CDR2 is FQNNGV. The CDR3 extends over 15 amino acids. Unmatched junction bases numbered 5, after V lost 4 bases and J lost 8 bases. CDR3 DNA: TGTGCCAGCAGCTCCGGACTAGCGGGGGCGGACATTCAGTACTTC. It yields the protein CASSSGLAGADIQYF. Full variable domain (missing parts from reference TRBV11-2 and TRBJ2-4): EAGVAQSPRYKIIEKRQSVAFWCNPISGHATLYWYQQILGQGPKLLIQFQNNGVVDDSQLPKDRFSAERLKGVDSTLKIQPAKLEDSAVYLCASSSGLAGADIQYFGAGTRLSVL.

This clonotype was counted ten times or more. This CDR3 reads CASSFRGSHEQYF. DNA of the CDR3: TGTGCCAGCAGTTTTCGGGGGTCCCACGAGCAGTACTTC. The rearrangement uses TRBV27 and TRBJ2-7; D possibly corresponds to TRBD2 (6 bases). The CDR3 consists of 13 residues. The V end was cut by 3 bases, the J end by 5 bases, with 11 bases between. Germline V CDR1 and CDR2: MNHEY, SMNVEV (reference sequence).

This clonotype was counted at least ten times. The rearrangement links TRBV6-5 to TRBJ2-5, with 9 bases matching TRBD1. Unmatched junction bases numbered 13, after V lost 3 bases and J lost 2 bases. Per the germline V gene, CDR1 is MNHEY and CDR2 is SVGAGI. This CDR3 region has 18 residues. The CDR3, as DNA: TGTGCCAGCAGTTATCCATACGAGGACAGGGGAGAACAAGAGACCCAGTACTTC. This sequence encodes CASSYPYEDRGEQETQYF.

This clonotype was recorded many times. This chain joins TRBV27 and TRBJ1-1; D is uncertain. Trimming pared 2 bases from V and 1 base from J, leaving 5 bases between. Per the germline V gene, CDR1 is MNHEY and CDR2 is SMNVEV (reference sequence). The CDR3 contains 13 residues. CDR3 region: CASSLLSNTEAFF. CDR3 nucleotides: TGTGCCAGCAGTTTACTGTCGAACACTGAAGCTTTCTTT.

Many counts were recorded for this clonotype. The rearrangement joins TRBV27 to TRBJ2-5; D tentatively reads TRBD1 or TRBD2 (5 bases each). The V end lost 8 bases, the J end lost 4 bases, and 17 bases lay between the germline ends. The length of the CDR3 is 14 residues. Germline CDR1 reads MNHEY; CDR2 reads SMNVEV (reference sequence). CDR3 protein: CASGNTQGVETQYF. CDR3 DNA: TGTGCCAGCGGGAACACCCAGGGAGTAGAGACCCAGTACTTC.

V usage is TRBV6-1 and J usage is TRBJ2-5; either TRBD1 or TRBD2 may fit D (5 bases each). Germline CDR1 MNHNS, CDR2 SASEGT. Trimming pared 6 bases from V and 2 bases from J, leaving 16 bases between. The CDR3 totals 15 residues. CDR3 protein: CASRTGTEYQETQYF. In DNA, the CDR3 is TGTGCCAGCAGAACCGGGACGGAGTATCAAGAGACCCAGTACTTC.

There are a few counts of this clonotype. V and J are TRBV20-1 and TRBJ1-2; D is uncertain. This CDR3 has 14 residues. The germline gives CDR1 DFQATT, CDR2 SNEGSKA (reference sequence). V lost 1 base, J lost 8 bases, and 17 bases lay in between. The CDR3 DNA follows: TGCAGTGCTAGAGGGGTAACGAGCGAAGGCGGCTACACCTTC. Its protein product is CSARGVTSEGGYTF.

This clonotype was observed many times. This chain links TRBV3-1 with TRBJ1-2; D may be TRBD1 (5 bases). This CDR3 is built from 13 residues. V dropped 1 base and J dropped 8 bases, with 11 bases sitting between them. CDR1 is LGHDT, CDR2 YNNKEL, per germline (reference sequence). The DNA of the CDR3 is TGTGCCAGCAGCCAAGGGGGGATGACGGGCTACACCTTC. The encoded protein is CASSQGGMTGYTF.

This clonotype was picked up a small number of times. V usage is TRBV20-1 and J usage is TRBJ1-1; the D is unclear. V lost 0 bases, J lost 0 bases, and 11 bases lay in between. The CDR3 covers 15 residues. The germline CDR1 and CDR2 sequences are DFQATT and SNEGSKA (reference sequence). This CDR3 reads CSARDVRGLNTEAFF. The CDR3 DNA reads as TGCAGTGCTAGAGATGTGCGGGGTTTGAACACTGAAGCTTTCTTT.

This clonotype has ten or more counts. V usage is TRBV11-3 and J usage is TRBJ1-2; D is uncertain. The V end was cut by 1 base, the J end by 8 bases, with 11 bases between. The CDR3 runs to 13 residues. Germline V CDR1 and CDR2: SGHNT, YENEEA. CDR3 region: CASSLGGINGYTF. As DNA, the CDR3 is TGTGCCAGCAGCTTAGGAGGGATTAACGGCTACACCTTC.

This clonotype was recorded at least ten times. The CDR3 DNA reads as TGTGCCAGCAGCTTAAGCCCCGCTAACTATGGCTACACCTTC. It specifies CASSLSPANYGYTF. The genes are TRBV7-2 and TRBJ1-2; D unclear. Looked up from germline, CDR1 is SGHTA and CDR2 is FQGNSA. The CDR3 sequence is 14 residues long. Trimming pared 2 bases from V and 0 bases from J, leaving 7 bases between.

This clonotype was observed many times. The rearrangement joins TRBV3-1 to TRBJ2-7; tentatively, D is TRBD1 (5 bases). V was shortened by 1 base and J by 3 bases, with 10 bases between the two germline ends. This CDR3 is built from 14 residues. Germline-derived CDR1 and CDR2 are LGHDT and YNNKEL (reference sequence). CDR3 protein: CASSQANRNYEQYF. In DNA form, the CDR3 reads TGTGCCAGCAGCCAAGCGAACAGGAACTACGAGCAGTACTTC.

This clonotype was counted between two and nine times. The chain uses TRBV7-8 and TRBJ2-2, with no clear D. The CDR3 is 15 residues long. Germline V gives CDR1 SGHVS, CDR2 FQNEAQ. V lost 2 bases to trimming and J lost 4 bases, with 11 bases between them. CDR3 amino acids: CASSLSWAVTGELFF. The CDR3 bases are TGTGCCAGCAGCTTAAGCTGGGCGGTCACCGGGGAGCTGTTTTTT. Filled out from reference TRBV7-8 and TRBJ2-2, the complete variable domain reads GAGVSQSPRYKVAKRGQDVALRCDPISGHVSLFWYQQALGQGPEFLTYFQNEAQLDKSGLPSDRFFAERPEGSVSTLKIQRTQQEDSAVYLCASSLSWAVTGELFFGEGSRLTVL.

This chain links TRBV15 with TRBJ2-7, with 7 bases matching TRBD2. The CDR3 has 17 amino acids. With V trimmed by 2 bases and J by 4 bases, 14 bases remained unmatched. Per germline, CDR1 LNHNV and CDR2 YYDKDF (reference sequence). CDR3 in amino acids: CATSRWGSGTGGYEQYF. The DNA for the CDR3 is TGTGCCACCAGCAGATGGGGGAGCGGGACTGGGGGTTACGAGCAGTACTTC. Filled out from reference TRBV15 and TRBJ2-7, the complete variable domain reads DAMVIQNPRYQVTQFGKPVTLSCSQTLNHNVMYWYQQKSSQAPKLLFHYYDKDFNNEADTPDNFQSRRPNTSFCFLDIRSPGLGDTAMYLCATSRWGSGTGGYEQYFGPGTRLTVT.